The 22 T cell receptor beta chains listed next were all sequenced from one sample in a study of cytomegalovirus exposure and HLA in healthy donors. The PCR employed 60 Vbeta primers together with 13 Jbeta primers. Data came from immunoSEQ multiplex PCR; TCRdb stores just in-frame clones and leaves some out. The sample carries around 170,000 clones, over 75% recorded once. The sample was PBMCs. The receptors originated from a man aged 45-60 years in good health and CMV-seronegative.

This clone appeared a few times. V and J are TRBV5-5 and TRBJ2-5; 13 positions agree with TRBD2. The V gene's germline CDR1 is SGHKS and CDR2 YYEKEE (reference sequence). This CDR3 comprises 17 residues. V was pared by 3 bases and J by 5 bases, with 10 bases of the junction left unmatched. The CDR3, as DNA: TGTGCCAGCAGCTACCTACGGACTAGCGGGGGCCTGGAGACCCAGTACTTC. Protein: CASSYLRTSGGLETQYF.

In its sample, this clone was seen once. DNA for the CDR3: TGTGCCAGCAGCTTTTCGGGGGGATCAGAGACCCAGTACTTC. Its protein is CASSFSGGSETQYF. This sequence joins TRBV7-2 and TRBJ2-5; TRBD2 agrees at 7 bases. The CDR3 runs 14 residues. V dropped 3 bases and J dropped 4; count of bases not matched to a gene: 5. Germline CDR1 is SGHTA and CDR2 is FQGNSA.

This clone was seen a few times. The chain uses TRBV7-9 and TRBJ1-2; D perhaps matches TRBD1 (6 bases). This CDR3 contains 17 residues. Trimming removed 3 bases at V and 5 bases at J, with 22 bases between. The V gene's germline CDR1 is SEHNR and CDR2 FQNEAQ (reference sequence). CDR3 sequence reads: CASSFFSGTGIGYGYTF. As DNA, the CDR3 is TGTGCCAGCAGCTTTTTCTCCGGAACAGGGATCGGGTATGGCTACACCTTC.

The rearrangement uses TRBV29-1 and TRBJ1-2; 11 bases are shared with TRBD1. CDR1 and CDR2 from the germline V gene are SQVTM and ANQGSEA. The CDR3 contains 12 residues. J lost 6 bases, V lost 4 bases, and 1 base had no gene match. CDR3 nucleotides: TGCAGCGTTGGGGGACAGGGGGATGGCTACACCTTC. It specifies CSVGGQGDGYTF.

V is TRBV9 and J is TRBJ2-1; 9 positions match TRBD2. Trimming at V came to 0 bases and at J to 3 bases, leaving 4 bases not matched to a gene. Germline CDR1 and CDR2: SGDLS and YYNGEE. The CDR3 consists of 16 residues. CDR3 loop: CASSVGASGIYNEQFF. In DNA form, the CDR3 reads TGTGCCAGCAGCGTAGGGGCTAGCGGGATCTACAATGAGCAGTTCTTC.

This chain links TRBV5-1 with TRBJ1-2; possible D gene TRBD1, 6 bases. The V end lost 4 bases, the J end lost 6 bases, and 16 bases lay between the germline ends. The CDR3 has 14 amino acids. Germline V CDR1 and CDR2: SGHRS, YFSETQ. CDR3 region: CASSGRGGGHGYTF. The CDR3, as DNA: TGCGCCAGCAGCGGCCGCGGGGGCGGCCATGGCTACACCTTC.

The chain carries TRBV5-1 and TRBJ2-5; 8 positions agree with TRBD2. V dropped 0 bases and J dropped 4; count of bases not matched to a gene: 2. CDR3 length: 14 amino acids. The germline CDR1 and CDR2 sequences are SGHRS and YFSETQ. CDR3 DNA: TGCGCCAGCAGCTTGGAAAGCGGGGGAGAGACCCAGTACTTC. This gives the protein CASSLESGGETQYF.

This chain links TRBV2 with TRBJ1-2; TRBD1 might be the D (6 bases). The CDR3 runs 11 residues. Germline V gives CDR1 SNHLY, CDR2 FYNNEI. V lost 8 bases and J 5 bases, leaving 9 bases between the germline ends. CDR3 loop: CASGGGYGYTF. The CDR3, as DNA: TGTGCCAGCGGGGGCGGTTATGGCTACACCTTC.

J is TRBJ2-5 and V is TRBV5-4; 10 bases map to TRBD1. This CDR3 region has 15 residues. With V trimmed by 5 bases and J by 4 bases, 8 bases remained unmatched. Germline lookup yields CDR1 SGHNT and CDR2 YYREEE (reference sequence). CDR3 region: CASSRQGASGETQYF. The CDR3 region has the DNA TGTGCCAGCAGTCGACAGGGGGCGAGTGGAGAGACCCAGTACTTC.

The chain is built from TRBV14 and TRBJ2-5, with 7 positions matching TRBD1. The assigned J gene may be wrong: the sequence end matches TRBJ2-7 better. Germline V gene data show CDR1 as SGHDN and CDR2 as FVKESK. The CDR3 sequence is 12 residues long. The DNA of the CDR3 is TGTGCCAGCAGCCCACAGGGGCGCGAGCAGTACTTC. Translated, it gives CASSPQGREQYF.

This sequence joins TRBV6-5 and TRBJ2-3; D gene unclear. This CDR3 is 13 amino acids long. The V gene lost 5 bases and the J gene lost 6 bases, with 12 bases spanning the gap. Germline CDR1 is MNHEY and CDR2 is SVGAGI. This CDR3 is CASSRNGVDTQYF. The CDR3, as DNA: TGTGCCAGCAGTCGCAACGGAGTGGATACGCAGTATTTT.

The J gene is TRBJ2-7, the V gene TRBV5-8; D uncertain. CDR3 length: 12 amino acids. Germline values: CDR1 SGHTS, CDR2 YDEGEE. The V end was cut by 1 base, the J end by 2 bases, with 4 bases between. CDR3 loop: CASSLLTYEQYF. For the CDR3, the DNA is TGTGCCAGCAGCTTGCTTACCTACGAGCAGTACTTC.

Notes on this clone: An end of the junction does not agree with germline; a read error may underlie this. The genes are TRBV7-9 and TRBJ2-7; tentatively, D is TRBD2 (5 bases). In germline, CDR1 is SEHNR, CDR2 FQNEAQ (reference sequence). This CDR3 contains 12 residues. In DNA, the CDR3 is TGTTCCAGCAGTGGACTCACCTACGAGCAGTACTTC. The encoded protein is CSSSGLTYEQYF.

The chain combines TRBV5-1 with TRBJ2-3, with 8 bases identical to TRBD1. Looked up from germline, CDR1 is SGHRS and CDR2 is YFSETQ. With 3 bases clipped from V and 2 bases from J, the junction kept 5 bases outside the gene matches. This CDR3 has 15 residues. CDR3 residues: CASSSGQGNTDTQYF. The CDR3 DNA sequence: TGCGCCAGCAGCTCAGGACAGGGCAACACAGATACGCAGTATTTT.

In nucleotides, the CDR3 is TGTGCCAGCAGTTTGGGGGCAGGGGAGAATGAGCAGTTCTTC. Amino acids: CASSLGAGENEQFF. The rearrangement joins TRBV27 to TRBJ2-1, with D possibly being TRBD1 (6 bases). CDR1 and CDR2 (germline): MNHEY, SMNVEV (reference sequence). The CDR3 spans 14 residues. Between the trimmed V and J ends, which lost 3 bases and 7 bases, there was a span of 13 bases.

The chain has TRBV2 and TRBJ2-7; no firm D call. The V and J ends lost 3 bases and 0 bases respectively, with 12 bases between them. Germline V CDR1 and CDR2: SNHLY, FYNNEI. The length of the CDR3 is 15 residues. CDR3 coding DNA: TGTGCCAGCAGTGATCAGGTCAAGATCTCCTACGAGCAGTACTTC. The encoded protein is CASSDQVKISYEQYF.

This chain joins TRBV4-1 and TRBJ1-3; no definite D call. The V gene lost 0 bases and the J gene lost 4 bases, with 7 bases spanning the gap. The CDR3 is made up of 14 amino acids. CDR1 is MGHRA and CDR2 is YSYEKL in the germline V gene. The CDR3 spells CASSQDSSGNTIYF. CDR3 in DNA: TGCGCCAGCAGCCAAGATTCAAGCGGAAACACCATATATTTT.

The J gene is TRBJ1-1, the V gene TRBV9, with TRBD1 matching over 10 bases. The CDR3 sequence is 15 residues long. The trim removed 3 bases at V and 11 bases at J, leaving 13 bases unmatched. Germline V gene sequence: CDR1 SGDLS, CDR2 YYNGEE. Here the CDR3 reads CASSAGDRGVEEAFF. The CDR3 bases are TGTGCCAGCAGCGCTGGGGACAGGGGCGTTGAAGAGGCTTTCTTT.

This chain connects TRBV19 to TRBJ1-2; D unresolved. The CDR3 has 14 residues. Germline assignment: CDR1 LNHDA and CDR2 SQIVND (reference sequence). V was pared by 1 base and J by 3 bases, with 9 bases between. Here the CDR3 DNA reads TGTGCCAGTAGTATAGTTACAGAACACTATGGCTACACCTTC. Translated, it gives CASSIVTEHYGYTF.

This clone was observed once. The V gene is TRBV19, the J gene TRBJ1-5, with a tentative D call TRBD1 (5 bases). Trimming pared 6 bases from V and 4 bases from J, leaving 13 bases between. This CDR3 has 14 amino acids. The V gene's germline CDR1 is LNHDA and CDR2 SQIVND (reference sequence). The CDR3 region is CASRIAGKNQPQHF. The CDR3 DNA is TGTGCCAGTAGGATCGCAGGGAAGAATCAGCCCCAGCATTTT.

The CDR3 region has the DNA TGCGCCAGCAGTCCTGGACTAGCGGACACAGATACGCAGTATTTT. Amino acid sequence: CASSPGLADTDTQYF. The gene calls are TRBV5-1 and TRBJ2-3; 10 nucleotides match TRBD2. Looked up from germline, CDR1 is SGHRS and CDR2 is YFSETQ. Trimming took 5 bases from V and 2 from J; bases not matched to a gene: 5. The length of the CDR3 is 15 residues.

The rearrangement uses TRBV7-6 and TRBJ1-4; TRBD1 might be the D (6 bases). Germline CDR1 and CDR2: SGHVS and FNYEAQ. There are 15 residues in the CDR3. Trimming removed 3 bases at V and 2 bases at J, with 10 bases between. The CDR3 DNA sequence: TGTGCCAGCAGCTTTGCGGGGGCGACTAATGAAAAACTGTTTTTT. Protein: CASSFAGATNEKLFF. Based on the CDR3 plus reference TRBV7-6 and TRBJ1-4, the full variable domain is GAGVSQSPRYKVTKRGQDVALRCDPISGHVSLYWYRQALGQGPEFLTYFNYEAQQDKSGLPNDRFSAERPEGSISTLTIQRTEQRDSAMYRCASSFAGATNEKLFFGSGTQLSVL.